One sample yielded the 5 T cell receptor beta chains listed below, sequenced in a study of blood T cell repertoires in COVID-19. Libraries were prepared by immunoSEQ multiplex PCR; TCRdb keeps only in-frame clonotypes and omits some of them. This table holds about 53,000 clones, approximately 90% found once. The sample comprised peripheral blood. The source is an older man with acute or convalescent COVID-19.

In DNA form, the CDR3 reads TGTGCCAGCAGCGTAGCCGACAGCCCGAACACTGAAGCTTTCTTT. Its translation is CASSVADSPNTEAFF. The chain links TRBV9 to TRBJ1-1; D is perhaps TRBD1 (5 bases). The germline CDR1 and CDR2 sequences are SGDLS and YYNGEE. The CDR3 is 15 residues long. Trimming pared 0 bases from V and 1 base from J, leaving 10 bases between.

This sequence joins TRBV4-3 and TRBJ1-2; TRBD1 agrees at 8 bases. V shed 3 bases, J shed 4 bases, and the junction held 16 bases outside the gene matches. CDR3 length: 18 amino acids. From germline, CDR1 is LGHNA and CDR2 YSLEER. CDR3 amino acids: CASSQDRVSSLVPYGYTF. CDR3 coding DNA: TGCGCCAGCAGCCAGGACAGGGTGTCGTCCCTCGTCCCCTATGGCTACACCTTC.

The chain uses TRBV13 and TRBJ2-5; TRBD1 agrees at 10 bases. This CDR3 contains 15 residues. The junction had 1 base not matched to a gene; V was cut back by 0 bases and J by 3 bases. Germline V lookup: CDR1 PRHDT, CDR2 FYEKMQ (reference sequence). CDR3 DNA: TGTGCCAGCAGCTTAGGCGGGACAGGGGAAGAGACCCAGTACTTC. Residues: CASSLGGTGEETQYF.

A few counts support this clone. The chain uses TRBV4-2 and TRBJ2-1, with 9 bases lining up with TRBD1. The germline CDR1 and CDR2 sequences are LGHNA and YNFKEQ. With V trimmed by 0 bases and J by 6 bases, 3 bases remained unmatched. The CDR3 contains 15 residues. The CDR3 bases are TGTGCCAGCAGCCAAGACGGGACAGGGTTCAATGAGCAGTTCTTC. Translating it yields CASSQDGTGFNEQFF.

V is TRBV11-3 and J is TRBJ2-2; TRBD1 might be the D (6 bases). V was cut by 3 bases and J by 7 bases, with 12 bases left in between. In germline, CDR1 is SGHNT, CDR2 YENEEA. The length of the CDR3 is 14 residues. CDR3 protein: CASSLQGRIGELFF. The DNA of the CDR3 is TGTGCCAGCAGCTTGCAGGGGCGTATCGGGGAGCTGTTTTTT.